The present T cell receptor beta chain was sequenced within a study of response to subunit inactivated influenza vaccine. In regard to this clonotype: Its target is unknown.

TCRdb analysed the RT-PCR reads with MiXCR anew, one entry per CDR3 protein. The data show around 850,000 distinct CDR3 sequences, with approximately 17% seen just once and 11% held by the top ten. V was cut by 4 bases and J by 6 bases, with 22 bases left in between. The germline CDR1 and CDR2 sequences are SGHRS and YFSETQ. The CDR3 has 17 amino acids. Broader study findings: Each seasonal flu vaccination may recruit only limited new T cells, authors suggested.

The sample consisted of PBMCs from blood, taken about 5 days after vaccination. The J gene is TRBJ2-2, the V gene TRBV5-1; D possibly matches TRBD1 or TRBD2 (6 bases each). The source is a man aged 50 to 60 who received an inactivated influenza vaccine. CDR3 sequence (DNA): TGCGCCAGCAGCAAGACGTGGGGGGCGGATGGTCCCGGGGAGCTGTTTTTT. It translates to CASSKTWGADGPGELFF.